This TCR beta chain was captured in a study of cytomegalovirus exposure and HLA in healthy donors. V was trimmed by 0 bases and J by 8 bases, leaving 12 bases between them. Germline assignment: CDR1 SGHNT and CDR2 YYREEE (reference sequence). The CDR3 is made up of 14 amino acids. General study points: The authors later linked a missense DCLRE1C variant to TCR beta V- and J-gene trimming.

Note on this clone: The antigen remains undetermined.

Amplification used 60 Vbeta primers and 13 Jbeta primers. Assay used: immunoSEQ multiplex PCR; TCRdb lists only in-frame clones, some missing. Found here are over 150,000 clones, approximately 80% of them singletons; the top ten hold about 9.5%. Sequenced material: PBMCs. The rearrangement links TRBV5-4 to TRBJ2-1; D may be TRBD1 (6 bases). This TCR was recovered from a man aged 18 to 29 in good health and CMV-seropositive. CDR3 sequence reads: CASSLAQGGDEQFF. The CDR3 DNA sequence: TGTGCCAGCAGCTTGGCACAGGGTGGGGATGAGCAGTTCTTC.